These 11 T cell receptor beta chains were all obtained from the same sample, sequenced in a study of OX40 agonist ivuxolimab in advanced cancers. Libraries were prepared by immunoSEQ multiplex PCR; TCRdb keeps only in-frame clonotypes and omits some of them. The sample has under 40,000 clones, around 90% seen once. The material sequenced was CD4+ or CD8+ T cells sorted from blood, taken in a trial of the OX40 agonist ivuxolimab. The origin of the receptors is an adult with an advanced solid tumor such as melanoma, head and neck, liver or kidney cancer.

The CDR3 coding sequence is TGTGCCAGCAGCATCCCCGCGAGGGGGGCGCCCGGGGAGCTGTTTTTT. It codes for CASSIPARGAPGELFF. This chain connects TRBV9 to TRBJ2-2; the D call may be TRBD1 or TRBD2 (6 bases each). Germline V gene lookup returns CDR1 SGDLS and CDR2 YYNGEE. Trimming shortened V by 4 bases and J by 6 bases, and 19 bases separated the two germline ends. The CDR3 runs 16 residues. The entire variable domain, with the rest obtained from reference TRBV9 and TRBJ2-2, is as follows: DSGVTQTPKHLITATGQRVTLRCSPRSGDLSVYWYQQSLDQGLQFLIQYYNGEERAKGNILERFSAQQFPDLHSELNLSSLELGDSALYFCASSIPARGAPGELFFGEGSRLTVL.

CDR3 residues: CASSLAGGLRETQYF. CDR3 in DNA: TGTGCCAGCAGCTTGGCAGGGGGCTTAAGAGAGACCCAGTACTTC. The genes are TRBV5-4 and TRBJ2-5; 8 nucleotides line up with TRBD1. Germline CDR1 SGHNT, CDR2 YYREEE (reference sequence). The CDR3 spans 15 residues. The junction had 5 bases not matched to a gene; V was cut back by 0 bases and J by 4 bases.

The gene calls are TRBV4-1 and TRBJ2-1; tentatively, D is TRBD1 (6 bases). This CDR3 comprises 16 residues. Germline CDR1 MGHRA, CDR2 YSYEKL. Trimming pared 2 bases from V and 2 bases from J, leaving 13 bases between. The CDR3, as DNA: TGCGCCAGCAGCCAACTCACAGGGACCGCCTACAATGAGCAGTTCTTC. Translating gives CASSQLTGTAYNEQFF.

The J gene is TRBJ1-1, the V gene TRBV15; D may be TRBD1 (5 bases). CDR1 and CDR2 (germline): LNHNV, YYDKDF (reference sequence). Trimming removed 5 bases at V and 3 bases at J, with 13 bases between. The CDR3 loop spans 14 amino acids. This CDR3 is CATSRDLADTEAFF. CDR3 nucleotide sequence: TGTGCCACCAGCCGGGACCTCGCGGACACTGAAGCTTTCTTT.

V usage is TRBV27 and J usage is TRBJ2-1; unclear D gene. This CDR3 region has 14 residues. Germline loops: CDR1 MNHEY, CDR2 SMNVEV (reference sequence). V shed 2 bases and J shed 9 bases, with 14 bases lying between them. The CDR3 DNA sequence: TGTGCCAGCAGTTTAGTACCTCTGGTCGGTGAGCAGTTCTTC. It encodes CASSLVPLVGEQFF.

The chain combines TRBV7-2 with TRBJ2-1, with D possibly matching TRBD2 (5 bases). CDR3 length equals 10 residues. The germline V gene encodes CDR1 SGHTA and CDR2 FQGNSA. The germline V and J ends were trimmed by 5 bases and 13 bases, with 9 bases remaining between them. Here the CDR3 DNA reads TGTGCCAGCAGCCCCCCTAGCCAGTTCTTC. It codes for CASSPPSQFF.

The chain is built from TRBV2 and TRBJ2-3; D is uncertain. V lost 3 bases to trimming and J lost 0 bases, with 7 bases between them. This CDR3 has 14 amino acids. Per germline, CDR1 SNHLY and CDR2 FYNNEI. CDR3 nucleotide sequence: TGTGCCAGCAGTGACAGAACTAGCACAGATACGCAGTATTTT. Protein sequence: CASSDRTSTDTQYF. Together with reference TRBV2 and TRBJ2-3, the CDR3 gives the full variable domain: EPEVTQTPSHQVTQMGQEVILRCVPISNHLYFYWYRQILGQKVEFLVSFYNNEISEKSEIFDDQFSVERPDGSNFTLKIRSTKLEDSAMYFCASSDRTSTDTQYFGPGTRLTVL.

The V gene is TRBV29-1, the J gene TRBJ2-7; 8 bases line up with TRBD2. The CDR3 spans 15 residues. Per germline, CDR1 SQVTM and CDR2 ANQGSEA. Unmatched junction bases numbered 5, after V lost 1 base and J lost 0 bases. Here the CDR3 reads CSVEGRAGVSYEQYF. The CDR3 coding sequence is TGCAGCGTTGAAGGGCGAGCGGGAGTCTCCTACGAGCAGTACTTC.

The chain has TRBV11-2 and TRBJ2-5; D assignment may be TRBD1 or TRBD2 (7 bases each). Germline V gene data show CDR1 as SGHAT and CDR2 as FQNNGV. The CDR3 is made up of 14 amino acids. The ends were cut back, 3 bases at V and 5 bases at J, with 13 bases in the middle. CDR3 amino acids: CASSLGGGSETQYF. The CDR3 nucleotides read TGTGCCAGCAGCTTGGGAGGGGGCTCGGAGACCCAGTACTTC.

The V call is TRBV7-9, the J call TRBJ1-2; D ambiguous. In germline, CDR1 is SEHNR, CDR2 FQNEAQ (reference sequence). The CDR3 has 16 residues. Trimming stripped 4 bases from V and 4 bases from J, with 19 bases between. For the CDR3, the DNA is TGTGCCAGCAGCTCGAGGCCCCCCGACCCAGCCTATGGCTACACCTTC. Protein sequence: CASSSRPPDPAYGYTF.

The V gene is TRBV7-8, the J gene TRBJ2-7, with D unclear. Germline CDR1 is SGHVS and CDR2 is FQNEAQ. Trimming removed 5 bases at V and 5 bases at J, with 13 bases between. The CDR3 runs to 13 residues. The CDR3 sequence: CASSAGWGNEQYF. In DNA, the CDR3 is TGTGCCAGCAGCGCCGGTTGGGGAAACGAGCAGTACTTC.